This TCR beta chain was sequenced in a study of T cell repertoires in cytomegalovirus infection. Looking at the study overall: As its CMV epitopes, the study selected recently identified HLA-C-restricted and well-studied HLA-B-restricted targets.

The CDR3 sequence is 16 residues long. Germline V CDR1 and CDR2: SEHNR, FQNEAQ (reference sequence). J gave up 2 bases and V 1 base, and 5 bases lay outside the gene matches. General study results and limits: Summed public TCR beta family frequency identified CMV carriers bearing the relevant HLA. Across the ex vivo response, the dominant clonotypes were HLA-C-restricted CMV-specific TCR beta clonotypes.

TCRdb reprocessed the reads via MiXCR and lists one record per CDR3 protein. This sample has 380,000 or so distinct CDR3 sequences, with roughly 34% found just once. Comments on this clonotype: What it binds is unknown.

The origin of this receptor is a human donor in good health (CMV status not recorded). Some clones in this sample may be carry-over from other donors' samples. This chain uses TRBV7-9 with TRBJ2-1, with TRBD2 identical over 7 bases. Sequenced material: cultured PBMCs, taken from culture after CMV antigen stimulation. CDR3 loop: CASSLVPGRPYNEQFF. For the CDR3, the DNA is TGTGCCAGCAGCTTAGTACCCGGGAGGCCCTACAATGAGCAGTTCTTC.